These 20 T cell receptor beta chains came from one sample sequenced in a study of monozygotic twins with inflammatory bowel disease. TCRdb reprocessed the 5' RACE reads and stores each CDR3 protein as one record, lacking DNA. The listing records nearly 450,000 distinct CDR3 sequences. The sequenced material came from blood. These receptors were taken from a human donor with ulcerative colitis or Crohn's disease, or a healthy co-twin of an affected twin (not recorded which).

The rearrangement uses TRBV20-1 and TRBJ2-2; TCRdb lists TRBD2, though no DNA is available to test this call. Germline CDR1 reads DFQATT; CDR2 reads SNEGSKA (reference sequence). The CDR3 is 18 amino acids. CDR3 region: CSAREAASGGAWTGELFF.

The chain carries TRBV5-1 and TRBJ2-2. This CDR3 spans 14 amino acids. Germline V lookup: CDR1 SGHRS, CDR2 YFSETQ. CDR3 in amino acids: CASSLEPVSGELFF.

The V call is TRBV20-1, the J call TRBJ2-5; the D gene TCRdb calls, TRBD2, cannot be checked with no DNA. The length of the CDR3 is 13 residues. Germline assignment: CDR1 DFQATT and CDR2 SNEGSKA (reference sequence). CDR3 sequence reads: CSAPTSGLETQYF.

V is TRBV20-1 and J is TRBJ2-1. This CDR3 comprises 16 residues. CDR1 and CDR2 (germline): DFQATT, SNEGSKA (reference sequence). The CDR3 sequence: CSAREPSGRAYNEQFF.

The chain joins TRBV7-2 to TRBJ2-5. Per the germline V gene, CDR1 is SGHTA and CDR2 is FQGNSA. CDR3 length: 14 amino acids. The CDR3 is CASSLTGVGKTQYF.

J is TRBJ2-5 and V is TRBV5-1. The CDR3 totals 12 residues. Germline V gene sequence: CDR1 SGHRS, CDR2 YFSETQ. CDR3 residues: CASSMSGETQYF.

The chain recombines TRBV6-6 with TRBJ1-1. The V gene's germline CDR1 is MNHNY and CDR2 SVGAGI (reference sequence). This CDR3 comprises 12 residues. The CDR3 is CASSYMNTEAFF.

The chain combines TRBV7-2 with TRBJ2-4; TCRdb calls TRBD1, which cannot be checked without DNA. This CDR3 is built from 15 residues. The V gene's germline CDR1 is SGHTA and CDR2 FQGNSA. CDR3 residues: CASSLLGQGENIQYF.

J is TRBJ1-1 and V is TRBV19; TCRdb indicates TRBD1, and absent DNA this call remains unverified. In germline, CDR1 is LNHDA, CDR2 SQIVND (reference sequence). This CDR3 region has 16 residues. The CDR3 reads CASSYRVGAKNTEAFF. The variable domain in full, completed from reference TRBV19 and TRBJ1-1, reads DGGITQSPKYLFRKEGQNVTLSCEQNLNHDAMYWYRQDPGQGLRLIYYSQIVNDFQKGDIAEGYSVSREKKESFPLTVTSAQKNPTAFYLCASSYRVGAKNTEAFFGQGTRLTVV.

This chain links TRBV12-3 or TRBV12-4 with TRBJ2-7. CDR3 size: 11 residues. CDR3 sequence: CASSFGPQQYF.

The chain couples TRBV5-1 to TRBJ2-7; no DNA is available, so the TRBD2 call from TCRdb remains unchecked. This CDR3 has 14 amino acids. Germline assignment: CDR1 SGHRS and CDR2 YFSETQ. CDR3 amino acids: CASSLSGGSYEQYF.

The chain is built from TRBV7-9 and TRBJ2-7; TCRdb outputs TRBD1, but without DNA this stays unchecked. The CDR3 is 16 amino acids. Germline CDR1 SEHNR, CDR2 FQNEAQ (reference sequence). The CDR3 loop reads CASSSPFGTDEYEQYF.

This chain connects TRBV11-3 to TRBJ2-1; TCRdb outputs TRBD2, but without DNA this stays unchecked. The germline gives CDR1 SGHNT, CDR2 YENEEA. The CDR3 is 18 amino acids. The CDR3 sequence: CASSPHSSGGRAVNEQFF.

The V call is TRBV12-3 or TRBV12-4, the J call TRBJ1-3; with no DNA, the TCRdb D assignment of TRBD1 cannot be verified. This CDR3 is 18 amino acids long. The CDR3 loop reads CASEGPNRGASAGNTIYF.

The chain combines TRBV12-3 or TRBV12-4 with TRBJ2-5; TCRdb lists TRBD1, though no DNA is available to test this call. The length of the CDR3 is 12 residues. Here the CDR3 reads CASSPGPKIQYF.

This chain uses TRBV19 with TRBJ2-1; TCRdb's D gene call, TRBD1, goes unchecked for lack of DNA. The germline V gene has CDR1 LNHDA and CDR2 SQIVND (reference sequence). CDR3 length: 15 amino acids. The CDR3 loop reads CASTYRAGAYNEQFF.

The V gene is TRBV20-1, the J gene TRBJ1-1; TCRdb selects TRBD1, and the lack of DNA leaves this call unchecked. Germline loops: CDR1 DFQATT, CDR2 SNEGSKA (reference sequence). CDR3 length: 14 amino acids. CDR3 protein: CSASGQVLNTEAFF.

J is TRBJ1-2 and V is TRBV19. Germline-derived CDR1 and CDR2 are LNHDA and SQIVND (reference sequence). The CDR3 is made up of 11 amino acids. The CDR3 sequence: CATGSPIGYTF.

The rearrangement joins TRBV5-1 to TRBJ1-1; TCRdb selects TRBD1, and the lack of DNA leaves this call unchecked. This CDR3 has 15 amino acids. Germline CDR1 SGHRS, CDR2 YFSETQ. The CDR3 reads CASSLNREMNTEAFF.

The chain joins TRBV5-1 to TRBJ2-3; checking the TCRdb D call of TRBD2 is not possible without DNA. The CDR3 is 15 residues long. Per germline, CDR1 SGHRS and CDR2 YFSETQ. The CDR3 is CASSTSGGASDTQYF. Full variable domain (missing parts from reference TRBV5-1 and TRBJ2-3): KAGVTQTPRYLIKTRGQQVTLSCSPISGHRSVSWYQQTPGQGLQFLFEYFSETQRNKGNFPGRFSGRQFSNSRSEMNVSTLELGDSALYLCASSTSGGASDTQYFGPGTRLTVL.